The clone carrying this T cell receptor beta chain was recorded a few times. The data were taken from a study of blood T cells in healthy people across ages. A second PCR, run for about 7 to 11 cycles, used a sample-barcoded 5' primer plus a J-beta primer mix. TCRdb processed the 5' RACE reads anew with MiXCR; each CDR3 protein has one entry. This table has about 1,000,000 distinct CDR3 sequences, more than 35% appearing once. This CDR3 is 15 amino acids long. The V and J ends lost 3 bases and 2 bases respectively, with 16 bases between them. The germline V gene encodes CDR1 DFQATT and CDR2 SNEGSKA (reference sequence).

The source material was blood. This TCR was recovered from a woman aged 55-69 years in good health. This chain uses TRBV20-1 with TRBJ2-5; tentative D call: TRBD2 (6 bases). The CDR3 is CSASTPGGPQETQYF. DNA of the CDR3: TGCAGTGCTAGTACGCCCGGAGGGCCGCAAGAGACCCAGTACTTC.